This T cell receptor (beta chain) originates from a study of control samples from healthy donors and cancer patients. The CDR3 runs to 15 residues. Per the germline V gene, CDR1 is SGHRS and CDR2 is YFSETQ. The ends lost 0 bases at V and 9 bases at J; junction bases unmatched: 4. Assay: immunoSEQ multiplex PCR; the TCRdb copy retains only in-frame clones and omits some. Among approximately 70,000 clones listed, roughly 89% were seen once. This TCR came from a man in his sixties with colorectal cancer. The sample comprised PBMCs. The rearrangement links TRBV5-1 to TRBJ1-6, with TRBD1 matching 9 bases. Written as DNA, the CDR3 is TGCGCCAGCAGCTTGGCACCGGGACAGGGTTCACCCCTCCACTTT. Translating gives CASSLAPGQGSPLHF.